Below, 28 T cell receptor beta chains from the same sample are listed, as sequenced in a study of CD8+CD57+ T cells in acquired aplastic anemia. The template for TCR beta VDJ and CDR3 sequence profiling was genomic DNA. In TCRdb, the reads were re-called with MiXCR into one record per CDR3 protein. The profile shows about 270,000 distinct CDR3 sequences, roughly three fifths of them singletons. Sequenced sample: sorted CD4+, CD8+, or CD8+CD57+ T cells (not recorded which) from PBMCs. The receptor source for this set is a human donor with severe aplastic anemia or a healthy control (not recorded which).

The V gene is TRBV5-1, the J gene TRBJ2-3, with D tentatively TRBD2 (5 bases). V was cut by 4 bases and J by 6 bases, with 9 bases left in between. The CDR3 is made up of 12 amino acids. Germline CDR1 is SGHRS and CDR2 is YFSETQ. In nucleotides, the CDR3 is TGCGCCAGCAGCACAGAGCGGGATACGCAGTATTTT. Protein: CASSTERDTQYF.

J is TRBJ1-3 and V is TRBV24-1, with TRBD1 identical over 8 bases. Germline V gene sequence: CDR1 KGHDR, CDR2 SFDVKD. The ends lost 7 bases at V and 0 bases at J; junction bases unmatched: 1. The CDR3 totals 14 residues. CDR3 loop: CATSTGGSGNTIYF. The CDR3 DNA reads as TGTGCCACCAGCACAGGGGGCTCTGGAAACACCATATATTTT.

J is TRBJ2-3 and V is TRBV30; tentatively, D is TRBD2 (5 bases). V was clipped by 0 bases and J by 3 bases, with 16 bases between them. The germline CDR1 and CDR2 sequences are GTSNPN and SVGIG (reference sequence). This CDR3 region has 16 residues. The CDR3 nucleotides are TGTGCCTGGAGTGTATCCCGGACTTCTGGGACAGATACGCAGTATTTT. Its protein product is CAWSVSRTSGTDTQYF.

This chain joins TRBV7-6 and TRBJ2-3; 10 nucleotides align to TRBD2. Germline CDR1 and CDR2: SGHVS and FNYEAQ. Trimming took 5 bases from V and 1 from J; bases not matched to a gene: 6. The CDR3 is 16 amino acids. CDR3 nucleotide sequence: TGTGCCAGCAGCCAACCTAGCGGGGGCCGCACAGATACGCAGTATTTT. This gives the protein CASSQPSGGRTDTQYF.

The chain employs TRBV7-6 and TRBJ2-7; D might be TRBD1 (5 bases). There are 15 residues in the CDR3. Germline V gene lookup returns CDR1 SGHVS and CDR2 FNYEAQ. V lost 4 bases to trimming and J lost 0 bases, with 13 bases between them. The DNA of the CDR3 is TGTGCCAGCAGCTCGCCGCTCCAGGGCTCCTACGAGCAGTACTTC. Encoded protein: CASSSPLQGSYEQYF.

This clonotype showed up just once. The V gene is TRBV10-3, the J gene TRBJ2-7; weak D call: TRBD2 (5 bases). Trimming removed 5 bases at V and 6 bases at J, with 11 bases between. This CDR3 comprises 12 residues. The germline CDR1 and CDR2 sequences are ENHRY and SYGVKD. The CDR3 region is CAISPDRGEQYF. CDR3 coding DNA: TGTGCCATCAGTCCCGACCGGGGCGAGCAGTACTTC.

This clonotype was counted a single time. The rearrangement uses TRBV5-5 and TRBJ1-2; TRBD1 matches 9 bases. From germline, CDR1 is SGHKS and CDR2 YYEKEE (reference sequence). V was pared by 4 bases and J by 8 bases, with 12 bases of the junction left unmatched. The CDR3 extends over 15 amino acids. CDR3 loop: CASSPTSTGGEGYTF. The CDR3 DNA is TGTGCCAGCAGCCCAACCTCGACAGGGGGGGAGGGCTACACCTTC.

This sequence joins TRBV19 and TRBJ2-7; tentative D call: TRBD2 (5 bases). The CDR3 length is 16 residues. Germline CDR1 LNHDA, CDR2 SQIVND (reference sequence). Trimming stripped 9 bases from V and 3 bases from J, with 24 bases between. The CDR3 sequence: CARIGRETEEVYEQYF. For the CDR3, the DNA is TGTGCCAGAATAGGAAGGGAAACGGAGGAGGTCTACGAGCAGTACTTC.

The chain links TRBV19 to TRBJ1-1; 7 nucleotides align to TRBD1. The CDR3 is 14 residues long. The germline CDR1 and CDR2 sequences are LNHDA and SQIVND (reference sequence). J gave up 4 bases and V 5 bases, and 7 bases lay outside the gene matches. In DNA form, the CDR3 reads TGTGCCAGTAGTGTAGGGGGCAGGGTCACTGAAGCTTTCTTT. It encodes CASSVGGRVTEAFF.

V and J are TRBV20-1 and TRBJ2-7; D gene ambiguous. Deletions cut 3 bases from V and 3 bases from J, with 6 bases between. The CDR3 runs to 11 residues. Germline V gene lookup returns CDR1 DFQATT and CDR2 SNEGSKA (reference sequence). The CDR3 spells CSASLNYEQYF. CDR3 in DNA: TGCAGTGCTAGCCTGAACTACGAGCAGTACTTC.

This clonotype came up many times. The chain combines TRBV12-3 or TRBV12-4 with TRBJ1-1; the match to TRBD1 covers 11 bases. With V trimmed by 6 bases and J by 4 bases, 7 bases remained unmatched. This CDR3 spans 15 amino acids. This CDR3 reads CASSTLGTGGTEAFF. Written as DNA, the CDR3 is TGTGCCAGCAGCACCCTAGGGACAGGGGGCACTGAAGCTTTCTTT.

With regard to this clonotype: A much larger clone differs by one base, so this may be a read error. The CDR3 sequence is CASSNPGLAGGDIGELFF. The CDR3 DNA reads TGCGCCAGCAGCAACCCGGGACTAGCGGGGGGGGACATCGGGGAGCTGTTTTTT. The chain couples TRBV5-1 to TRBJ2-2; 16 positions agree with TRBD2. The CDR3 consists of 18 residues. Germline-derived CDR1 and CDR2 are SGHRS and YFSETQ. After removal of 4 bases from V and 7 bases from J, the junction contained 10 bases not matched to a gene.

Many counts were recorded for this clonotype. This chain uses TRBV7-2 with TRBJ2-2; D gene uncertain. Germline lookup yields CDR1 SGHTA and CDR2 FQGNSA. The CDR3 is 15 amino acids. Trimming left V 1 base short and J 1 base short, with 7 bases between. CDR3 in DNA: TGTGCCAGCAGCTTAGTTAGGTTGAACACCGGGGAGCTGTTTTTT. As protein: CASSLVRLNTGELFF.

The sample holds many counts of this clonotype. The rearrangement joins TRBV7-8 to TRBJ1-4; D ambiguous. Germline V gives CDR1 SGHVS, CDR2 FQNEAQ. The V and J ends lost 2 bases and 5 bases respectively, with 0 bases between them. The CDR3 is 11 residues long. The CDR3 region is CASSLNEKLFF. CDR3 in DNA: TGTGCCAGCAGCTTAAATGAAAAACTGTTTTTT.

In its sample, this clonotype was seen once. The chain carries TRBV19 and TRBJ2-1; a weak D match, TRBD1 (5 bases). Trimming took 6 bases from V and 0 from J, leaving 15 bases between them. CDR3 length: 16 residues. Germline assignment: CDR1 LNHDA and CDR2 SQIVND (reference sequence). The CDR3 nucleotides read TGTGCCAGTAGAGAACTGGGAAGGGGCTCCTACAATGAGCAGTTCTTC. Amino acid sequence: CASRELGRGSYNEQFF. Based on the CDR3 plus reference TRBV19 and TRBJ2-1, the full variable domain is DGGITQSPKYLFRKEGQNVTLSCEQNLNHDAMYWYRQDPGQGLRLIYYSQIVNDFQKGDIAEGYSVSREKKESFPLTVTSAQKNPTAFYLCASRELGRGSYNEQFFGPGTRLTVL.

The chain carries TRBV7-9 and TRBJ2-7, with no clear D. Germline V gene sequence: CDR1 SEHNR, CDR2 FQNEAQ (reference sequence). CDR3 length equals 13 residues. Between the trimmed V and J ends, which lost 1 base and 3 bases, there was a span of 7 bases. CDR3 nucleotides: TGTGCCAGCAGCTTAGACCCAGACTACGAGCAGTACTTC. It is translated as CASSLDPDYEQYF.

In this sample, this clonotype turned up a few times. The chain combines TRBV20-1 with TRBJ2-7; 7 bases align to TRBD1. Germline V lookup: CDR1 DFQATT, CDR2 SNEGSKA (reference sequence). This CDR3 spans 13 amino acids. V lost 2 bases, J lost 3 bases, and 4 bases stayed unmatched. CDR3 DNA: TGCAGTGCTAGACCGAGACAGGGCTACGAGCAGTACTTC. It codes for CSARPRQGYEQYF.

This clonotype came up many times. The chain recombines TRBV12-3 or TRBV12-4 with TRBJ2-2; 8 bases line up with TRBD2. This CDR3 region has 15 residues. V gave up 6 bases and J gave up 4 bases; unmatched junction bases: 7. The CDR3 region has the DNA TGTGCCAGCAGCTCCCAACTAGCGGCCACCGGGGAGCTGTTTTTT. As protein: CASSSQLAATGELFF.

This clonotype showed up many times. This rearrangement joins TRBV7-2 to TRBJ2-7; tentative D call: TRBD1 (6 bases). This CDR3 has 14 residues. Germline values: CDR1 SGHTA, CDR2 FQGNSA. The V gene lost 3 bases and the J gene lost 3 bases, with 12 bases spanning the gap. CDR3 in DNA: TGTGCCAGCAGCTTTCCCGGGACAAGCTACGAGCAGTACTTC. Its translation: CASSFPGTSYEQYF. Using reference TRBV7-2 and TRBJ2-7 for the parts outside the CDR3, the full variable domain is GAGVSQSPSNKVTEKGKDVELRCDPISGHTALYWYRQSLGQGLEFLIYFQGNSAPDKSGLPSDRFSAERTGGSVSTLTIQRTQQEDSAVYLCASSFPGTSYEQYFGPGTRLTVT.

In its sample, this clonotype was seen many times. V gene TRBV5-1 combines with J gene TRBJ2-2; TRBD1 matches at 7 bases. V gave up 0 bases and J gave up 5 bases; unmatched junction bases: 1. The germline V gene has CDR1 SGHRS and CDR2 YFSETQ. The length of the CDR3 is 14 residues. CDR3 nucleotide sequence: TGCGCCAGCAGCTTGGGACAGGGTACCGGGGAGCTGTTTTTT. Translating gives CASSLGQGTGELFF.

A few counts support this clonotype. The J gene is TRBJ2-2, the V gene TRBV20-1; 10 bases are shared with TRBD2. CDR3 length: 15 amino acids. Trimming took 2 bases from V and 7 from J; bases not matched to a gene: 7. Looked up from germline, CDR1 is DFQATT and CDR2 is SNEGSKA (reference sequence). CDR3 region: CSARPSGSMIGELFF. Here the CDR3 DNA reads TGCAGTGCTAGACCTAGCGGGAGTATGATCGGGGAGCTGTTTTTT.

The count of this clonotype is one. Being one base from a much bigger clone, this may be a read error. In this CDR3 the conserved last residue, phenylalanine or tryptophan, is missing, so a read error is likely. V is TRBV7-9 and J is TRBJ2-1; a weak D match, TRBD2 (5 bases). V dropped 11 bases and J dropped 7 bases, with 15 bases sitting between them. The CDR3 spans 12 residues. The germline V gene encodes CDR1 SEHNR and CDR2 FQNEAQ (reference sequence). In nucleotides, the CDR3 is TGTGCCTGGAGTGTACGGACTAATGAGCAGTTCCTC. This sequence encodes CAWSVRTNEQFL.

V and J are TRBV15 and TRBJ2-1, with D tentatively TRBD1 (6 bases). The CDR3 totals 16 residues. Trimming took 5 bases from V and 2 from J, leaving 16 bases between them. The V gene's germline CDR1 is LNHNV and CDR2 YYDKDF (reference sequence). Here the CDR3 reads CATSLGTGLPYNEQFF. CDR3 coding DNA: TGTGCCACCAGCCTCGGAACAGGGTTACCCTACAATGAGCAGTTCTTC. The full variable domain, completed using reference TRBV15 and TRBJ2-1, is DAMVIQNPRYQVTQFGKPVTLSCSQTLNHNVMYWYQQKSSQAPKLLFHYYDKDFNNEADTPDNFQSRRPNTSFCFLDIRSPGLGDTAMYLCATSLGTGLPYNEQFFGPGTRLTVL.

This clonotype has more than one count but fewer than ten. As DNA, the CDR3 is TGTGCCAGTCGACAGGGGGCTGCCGGGGAGCTGTTTTTT. This sequence encodes CASRQGAAGELFF. The chain links TRBV6-4 to TRBJ2-2; 10 nucleotides match TRBD1. Germline values: CDR1 MRHNA, CDR2 SNTAGT. After removal of 9 bases from V and 6 bases from J, the junction contained 4 bases not matched to a gene. This CDR3 is 13 amino acids long.

This clonotype has ten or more counts. This chain joins TRBV5-6 and TRBJ2-3, with D perhaps matching TRBD1 (5 bases). V was trimmed by 4 bases and J by 1 base, leaving 10 bases between them. Germline lookup yields CDR1 SGHDT and CDR2 YYEEEE. The CDR3 spans 14 residues. CDR3 region: CASSGAGGTDTQYF. CDR3 nucleotides: TGTGCCAGCAGCGGGGCTGGCGGCACAGATACGCAGTATTTT.

This clonotype was seen many times. DNA for the CDR3: TGTGCCAGCAGCGTCGAAGACCGACAGGAATCTTCTGGAAACACCATATATTTT. Translating gives CASSVEDRQESSGNTIYF. The V gene is TRBV9, the J gene TRBJ1-3, with a weak D call TRBD1 (6 bases). The germline V and J ends were trimmed by 2 bases and 1 base, with 19 bases remaining between them. Germline V gives CDR1 SGDLS, CDR2 YYNGEE. The CDR3 extends over 18 amino acids.

The chain links TRBV20-1 to TRBJ2-1, with a tentative D call TRBD2 (7 bases). The CDR3 runs to 16 residues. The V end was cut by 3 bases, the J end by 4 bases, with 19 bases between. Germline assignment: CDR1 DFQATT and CDR2 SNEGSKA (reference sequence). The CDR3, as DNA: TGCAGTGCTAGGTCATCCGCGGGGGCCGGGTACAATGAGCAGTTCTTC. It is translated as CSARSSAGAGYNEQFF.

This clonotype was detected ten times or more. The chain has TRBV5-4 and TRBJ2-5, with 9 bases identical to TRBD2. CDR3 length equals 15 residues. V shed 1 base and J 1 base; nucleotides not matched to a gene: 2. Germline CDR1 SGHNT, CDR2 YYREEE (reference sequence). CDR3 sequence (DNA): TGTGCCAGCAGCTTGTGGCGGGGGGGCCAAGAGACCCAGTACTTC. Its protein is CASSLWRGGQETQYF. The full variable domain, its missing parts supplied by reference TRBV5-4 and TRBJ2-5, is ETGVTQSPTHLIKTRGQQVTLRCSSQSGHNTVSWYQQALGQGPQFIFQYYREEENGRGNFPPRFSGLQFPNYSSELNVNALELDDSALYLCASSLWRGGQETQYFGPGTRLLVL.